This T cell receptor (beta chain) was profiled in a study of siplizumab effects on memory and regulatory T cells. As concerns this clone: Its target is not known. The same CDR3 arises from other DNA sequences in this sample as well.

General observations from the study: Researchers did not confirm the suppressive function of proliferating Tregs from siplizumab cultures.

The table came from immunoSEQ multiplex PCR; TCRdb's copy has only in-frame clones and leaves some out. Of about 87,000 clones listed, 87% were seen once; the top ten hold around 1.4%. Sequencing used Tregs sorted from blood. The sequence came from a human donor in good health.

CDR3 DNA: TGCGCCAGCAGCTTGGGGGCTAGCACAGATACGCAGTATTTT. Translation: CASSLGASTDTQYF. J is TRBJ2-3 and V is TRBV5-1, with unresolved D. Germline values: CDR1 SGHRS, CDR2 YFSETQ. The CDR3 is 14 amino acids. The V end was cut by 0 bases, the J end by 0 bases, with 5 bases between.